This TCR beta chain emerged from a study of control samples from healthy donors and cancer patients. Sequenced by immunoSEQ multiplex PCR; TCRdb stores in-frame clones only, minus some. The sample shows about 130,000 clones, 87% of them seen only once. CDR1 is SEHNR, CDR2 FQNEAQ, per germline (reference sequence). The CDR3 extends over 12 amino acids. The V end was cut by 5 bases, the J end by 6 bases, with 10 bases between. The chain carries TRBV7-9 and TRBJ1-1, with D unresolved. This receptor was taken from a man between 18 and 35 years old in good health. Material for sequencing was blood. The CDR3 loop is CASSIFRAEAFF. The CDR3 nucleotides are TGTGCCAGCAGCATATTCCGGGCTGAAGCTTTCTTT.